This TCR beta chain came from a study of T cell repertoires in cytomegalovirus infection. Study information: Peptides in the study included HLA-C-restricted and HLA-B-restricted CMV epitopes. Public TCR beta signatures provided an indication of both CMV infection and a matching HLA type. General study findings and limits: The ex vivo response was dominated by HLA-C-restricted CMV-specific TCR beta clonotypes.

About this clonotype: The antigen is undetermined.

Using its own MiXCR run on the reads, TCRdb lists one record per CDR3 protein. Here the sample spans roughly 87,000 distinct CDR3 sequences, around 28% being singletons. Germline V lookup: CDR1 GTSNPN, CDR2 SVGIG (reference sequence). CDR3 length: 15 amino acids. J lost 3 bases, V lost 2 bases, and 7 bases had no gene match. Source: CD8+ T cells from cultured PBMCs, taken from culture after CMV antigen stimulation. J is TRBJ1-5 and V is TRBV30; 7 bases map to TRBD1. The origin of this receptor is a human donor in good health (CMV status not recorded). Some clones in this sample may be carry-over from other donors' samples. The DNA for the CDR3 is TGTGCCTGGAGTCCCCAGGGGGGACTCAATCAGCCCCAGCATTTT. It yields the protein CAWSPQGGLNQPQHF.